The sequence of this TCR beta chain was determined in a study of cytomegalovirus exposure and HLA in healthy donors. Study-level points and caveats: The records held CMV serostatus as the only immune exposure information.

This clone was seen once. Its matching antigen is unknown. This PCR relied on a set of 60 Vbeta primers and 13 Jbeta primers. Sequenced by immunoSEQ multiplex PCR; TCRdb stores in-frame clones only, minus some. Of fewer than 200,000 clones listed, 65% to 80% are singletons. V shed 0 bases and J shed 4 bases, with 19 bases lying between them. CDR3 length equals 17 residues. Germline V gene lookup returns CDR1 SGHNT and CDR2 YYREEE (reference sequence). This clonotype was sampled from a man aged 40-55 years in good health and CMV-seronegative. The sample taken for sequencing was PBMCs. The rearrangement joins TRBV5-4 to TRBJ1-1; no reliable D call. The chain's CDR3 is CASSLDPRAGSITEAFF. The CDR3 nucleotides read TGTGCCAGCAGCTTGGATCCGCGAGCAGGATCGATCACTGAAGCTTTCTTT.